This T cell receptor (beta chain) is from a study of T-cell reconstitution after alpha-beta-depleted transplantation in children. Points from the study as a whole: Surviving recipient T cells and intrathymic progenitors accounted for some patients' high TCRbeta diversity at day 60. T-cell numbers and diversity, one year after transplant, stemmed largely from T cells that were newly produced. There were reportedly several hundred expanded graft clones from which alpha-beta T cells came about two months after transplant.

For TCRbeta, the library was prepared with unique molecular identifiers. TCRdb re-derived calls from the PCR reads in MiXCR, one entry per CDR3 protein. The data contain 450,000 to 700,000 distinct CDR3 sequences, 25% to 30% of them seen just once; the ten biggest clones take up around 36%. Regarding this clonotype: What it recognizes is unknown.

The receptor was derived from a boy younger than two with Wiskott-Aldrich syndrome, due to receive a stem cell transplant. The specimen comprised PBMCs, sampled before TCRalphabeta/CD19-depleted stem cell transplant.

The CDR3 sequence: CASSLDRTFTNEQFF. CDR3 sequence (DNA): TGCGCCAGCAGCTTGGACCGGACCTTTACCAATGAGCAGTTCTTC. The chain carries TRBV5-1 and TRBJ2-1, with no clear D. V lost 0 bases and J lost 6, with 13 bases in between. The CDR3 is made up of 15 amino acids. Germline V gene sequence: CDR1 SGHRS, CDR2 YFSETQ.